The present T cell receptor beta chain was sequenced within a study of spatial heterogeneity in lung cancer. Overall study context: After resection, follow-up PBMC samples were sequenced when available, at a median of about 2 years later. Each unique TCR and UMI combination was seen more than ten times on average in raw reads.

The time point: blood at routine non-recurrence follow-up after resection. Researchers sequenced whole RNA taken from tumor, nontumor lung or frozen PBMC without sorting. Deletions cut 2 bases from V and 4 bases from J, with 8 bases between. The CDR3 length is 13 residues. CDR1 is ENHRY, CDR2 SYGVKD, per germline. Each TCR cDNA molecule carried a unique molecular identifier. Using its own MiXCR run on the 5' RACE reads, TCRdb lists one record per CDR3 protein. Here the sample spans 40,000 to 45,000 distinct CDR3 sequences, under 25% being singletons. The chain is built from TRBV10-3 and TRBJ1-2; TRBD1 might be the D (6 bases). This TCR was recovered from a female donor with early-stage non-small cell lung cancer. The sequencing here drew on PBMCs, taken at follow-up. The CDR3 sequence: CAISEGQSYGYTF. The DNA of the CDR3 is TGTGCCATCAGTGAGGGACAGAGCTATGGCTACACCTTC.